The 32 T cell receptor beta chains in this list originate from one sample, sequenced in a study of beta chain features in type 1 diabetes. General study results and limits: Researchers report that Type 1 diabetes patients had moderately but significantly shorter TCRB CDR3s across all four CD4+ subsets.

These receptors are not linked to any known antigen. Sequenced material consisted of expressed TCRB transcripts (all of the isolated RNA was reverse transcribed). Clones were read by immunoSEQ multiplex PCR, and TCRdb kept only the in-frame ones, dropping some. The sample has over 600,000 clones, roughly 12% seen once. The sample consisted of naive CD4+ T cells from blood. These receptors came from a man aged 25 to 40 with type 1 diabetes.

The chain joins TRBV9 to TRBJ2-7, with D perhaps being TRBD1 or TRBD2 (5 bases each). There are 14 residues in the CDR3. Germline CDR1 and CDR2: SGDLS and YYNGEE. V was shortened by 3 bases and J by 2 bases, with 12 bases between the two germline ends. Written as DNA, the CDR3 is TGTGCCAGCAGCGAGGGACCCATTACCTACGAGCAGTACTTC. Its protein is CASSEGPITYEQYF.

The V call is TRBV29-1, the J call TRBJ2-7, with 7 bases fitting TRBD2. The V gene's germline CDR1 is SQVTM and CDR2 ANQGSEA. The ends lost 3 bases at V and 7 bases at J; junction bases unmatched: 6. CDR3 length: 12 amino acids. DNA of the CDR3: TGCAGCGTTGAGGGCGGGGGTTGGGAGCAGTACTTC. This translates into CSVEGGGWEQYF.

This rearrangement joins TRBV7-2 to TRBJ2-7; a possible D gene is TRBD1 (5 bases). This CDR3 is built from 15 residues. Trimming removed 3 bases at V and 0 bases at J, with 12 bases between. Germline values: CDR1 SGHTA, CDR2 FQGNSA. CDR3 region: CASSFTPGHSYEQYF. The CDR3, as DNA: TGTGCCAGCAGCTTCACTCCCGGACACTCCTACGAGCAGTACTTC.

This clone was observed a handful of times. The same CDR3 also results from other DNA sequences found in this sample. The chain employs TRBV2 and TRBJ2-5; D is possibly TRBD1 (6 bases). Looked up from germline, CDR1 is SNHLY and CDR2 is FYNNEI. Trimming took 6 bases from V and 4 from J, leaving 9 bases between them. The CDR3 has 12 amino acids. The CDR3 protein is CASRQGGETQYF. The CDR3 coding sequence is TGTGCCAGCAGACAGGGCGGAGAGACCCAGTACTTC.

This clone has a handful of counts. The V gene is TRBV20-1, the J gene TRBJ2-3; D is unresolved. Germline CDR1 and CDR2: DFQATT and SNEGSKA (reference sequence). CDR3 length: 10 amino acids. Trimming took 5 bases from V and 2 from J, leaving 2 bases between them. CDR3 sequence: CSAATDTQYF. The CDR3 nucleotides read TGCAGTGCTGCCACAGATACGCAGTATTTT.

Here the CDR3 reads CASSPPALAGQGIAQYF. For the CDR3, the DNA is TGTGCCAGCAGCCCCCCAGCGCTTGCGGGACAGGGAATAGCCCAGTACTTC. The chain recombines TRBV7-2 with TRBJ2-5; 9 bases fit TRBD1. V shed 5 bases, J shed 9 bases, and the junction held 19 bases outside the gene matches. The V gene's germline CDR1 is SGHTA and CDR2 FQGNSA. There are 17 residues in the CDR3.

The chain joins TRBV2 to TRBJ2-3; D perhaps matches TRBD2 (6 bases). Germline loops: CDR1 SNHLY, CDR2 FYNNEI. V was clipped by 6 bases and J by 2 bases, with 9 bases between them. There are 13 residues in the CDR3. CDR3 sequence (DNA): TGTGCCAGCAGGGGACTGCTCACAGATACGCAGTATTTT. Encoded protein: CASRGLLTDTQYF. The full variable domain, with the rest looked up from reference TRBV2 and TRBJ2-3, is EPEVTQTPSHQVTQMGQEVILRCVPISNHLYFYWYRQILGQKVEFLVSFYNNEISEKSEIFDDQFSVERPDGSNFTLKIRSTKLEDSAMYFCASRGLLTDTQYFGPGTRLTVL.

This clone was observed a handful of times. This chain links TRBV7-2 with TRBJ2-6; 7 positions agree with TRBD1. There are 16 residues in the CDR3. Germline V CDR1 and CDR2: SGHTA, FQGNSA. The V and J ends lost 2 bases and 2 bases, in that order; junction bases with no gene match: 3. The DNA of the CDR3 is TGTGCCAGCAGCTTAACTACAGGGGCTGGGGCCAACGTCCTGACTTTC. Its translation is CASSLTTGAGANVLTF.

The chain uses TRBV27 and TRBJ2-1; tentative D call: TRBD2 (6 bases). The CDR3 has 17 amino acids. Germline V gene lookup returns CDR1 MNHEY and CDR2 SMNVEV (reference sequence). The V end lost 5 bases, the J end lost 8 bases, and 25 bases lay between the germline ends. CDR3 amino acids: CASSTFLLGTQEDEQFF. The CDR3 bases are TGTGCCAGCAGTACGTTCCTCCTCGGGACTCAGGAAGATGAGCAGTTCTTC.

For the CDR3, the DNA is TGCGCCAGCCAGGACTTCGTGGGGGACATTCAGTACTTC. This translates into CASQDFVGDIQYF. The chain employs TRBV10-2 and TRBJ2-4; either TRBD1 or TRBD2 may fit D (5 bases each). The V end was cut by 8 bases, the J end by 8 bases, with 16 bases between. The CDR3 is 13 residues long. Germline V gene lookup returns CDR1 WSHSY and CDR2 SAAADI.

CDR3 DNA: TGTGCCAGCAGTCCGACGGGACAGTGGGAGCAGTACTTC. As protein: CASSPTGQWEQYF. The rearrangement uses TRBV28 and TRBJ2-7; 7 positions match TRBD1. J was trimmed by 7 bases and V by 5 bases; bases with no gene match: 8. Germline CDR1 is MDHEN and CDR2 is SYDVKM. The CDR3 spans 13 residues.

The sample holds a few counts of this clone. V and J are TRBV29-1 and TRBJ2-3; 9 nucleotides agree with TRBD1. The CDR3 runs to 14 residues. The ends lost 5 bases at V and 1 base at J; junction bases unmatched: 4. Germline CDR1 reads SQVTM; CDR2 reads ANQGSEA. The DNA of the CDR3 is TGCAGCGTTCCCACAGGGGGCGGCACAGATACGCAGTATTTT. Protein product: CSVPTGGGTDTQYF.

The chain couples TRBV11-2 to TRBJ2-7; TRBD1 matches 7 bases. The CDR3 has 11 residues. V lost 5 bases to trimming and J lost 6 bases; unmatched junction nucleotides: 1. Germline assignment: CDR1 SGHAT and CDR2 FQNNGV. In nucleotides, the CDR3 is TGTGCCAGCAGCCCAGGGGGCGAGCAGTACTTC. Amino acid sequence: CASSPGGEQYF.

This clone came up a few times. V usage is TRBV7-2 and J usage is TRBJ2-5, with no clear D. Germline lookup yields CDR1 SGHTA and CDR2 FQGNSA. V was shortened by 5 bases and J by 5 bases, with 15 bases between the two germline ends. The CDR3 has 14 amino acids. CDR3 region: CASSPPRFRETQYF. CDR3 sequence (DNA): TGTGCCAGCAGCCCACCCCGATTTAGGGAGACCCAGTACTTC.

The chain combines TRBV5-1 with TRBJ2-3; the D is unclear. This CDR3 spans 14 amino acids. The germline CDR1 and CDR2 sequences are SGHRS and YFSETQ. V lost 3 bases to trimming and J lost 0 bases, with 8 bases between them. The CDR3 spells CASSSSASTDTQYF. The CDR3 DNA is TGCGCCAGCAGCTCGTCAGCTAGCACAGATACGCAGTATTTT.

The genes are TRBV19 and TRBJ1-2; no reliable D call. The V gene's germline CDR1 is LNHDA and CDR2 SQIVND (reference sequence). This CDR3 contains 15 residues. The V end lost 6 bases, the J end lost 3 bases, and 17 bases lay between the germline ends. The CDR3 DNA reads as TGTGCCAGTAGCTCGGGGTTGCAGTGGGACTATGGCTACACCTTC. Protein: CASSSGLQWDYGYTF. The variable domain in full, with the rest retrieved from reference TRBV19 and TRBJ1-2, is DGGITQSPKYLFRKEGQNVTLSCEQNLNHDAMYWYRQDPGQGLRLIYYSQIVNDFQKGDIAEGYSVSREKKESFPLTVTSAQKNPTAFYLCASSSGLQWDYGYTFGSGTRLTVV.

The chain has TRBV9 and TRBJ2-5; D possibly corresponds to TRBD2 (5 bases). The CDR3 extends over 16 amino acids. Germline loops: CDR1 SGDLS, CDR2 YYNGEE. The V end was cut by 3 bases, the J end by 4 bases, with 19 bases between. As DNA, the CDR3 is TGTGCCAGCAGCGCCTCTACAGAGGGCGAGGGAGAGACCCAGTACTTC. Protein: CASSASTEGEGETQYF.

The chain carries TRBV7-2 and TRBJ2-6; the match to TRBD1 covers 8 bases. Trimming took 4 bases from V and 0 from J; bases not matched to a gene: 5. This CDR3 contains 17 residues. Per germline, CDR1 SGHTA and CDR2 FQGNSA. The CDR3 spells CASSWDRRPSGANVLTF. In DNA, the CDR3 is TGTGCCAGCAGCTGGGACAGGCGCCCCTCTGGGGCCAACGTCCTGACTTTC.

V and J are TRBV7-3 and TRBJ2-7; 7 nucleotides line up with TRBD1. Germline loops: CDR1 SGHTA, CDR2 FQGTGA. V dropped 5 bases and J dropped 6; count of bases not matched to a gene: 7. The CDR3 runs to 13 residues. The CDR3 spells CASSPTGEGEQYF. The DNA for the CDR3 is TGTGCCAGCAGCCCCACAGGGGAAGGCGAGCAGTACTTC. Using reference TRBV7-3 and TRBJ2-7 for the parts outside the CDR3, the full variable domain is GAGVSQTPSNKVTEKGKYVELRCDPISGHTALYWYRQSLGQGPEFLIYFQGTGAADDSGLPNDRFFAVRPEGSVSTLKIQRTERGDSAVYLCASSPTGEGEQYFGPGTRLTVT.

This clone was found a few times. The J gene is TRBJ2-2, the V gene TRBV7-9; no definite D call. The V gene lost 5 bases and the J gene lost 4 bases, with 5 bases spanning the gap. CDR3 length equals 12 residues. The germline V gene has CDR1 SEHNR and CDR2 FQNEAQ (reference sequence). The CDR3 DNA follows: TGTGCCAGCAGCGTTTCCACCGGGGAGCTGTTTTTT. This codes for CASSVSTGELFF.

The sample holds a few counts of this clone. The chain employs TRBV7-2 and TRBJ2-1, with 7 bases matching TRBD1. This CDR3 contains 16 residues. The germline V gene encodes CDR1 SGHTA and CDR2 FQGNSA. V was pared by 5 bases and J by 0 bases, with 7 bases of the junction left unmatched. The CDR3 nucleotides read TGTGCCAGCAGCGTACAGACAGGGCTCTCCTACAATGAGCAGTTCTTC. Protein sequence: CASSVQTGLSYNEQFF. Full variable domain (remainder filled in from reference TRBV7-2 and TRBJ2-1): GAGVSQSPSNKVTEKGKDVELRCDPISGHTALYWYRQSLGQGLEFLIYFQGNSAPDKSGLPSDRFSAERTGGSVSTLTIQRTQQEDSAVYLCASSVQTGLSYNEQFFGPGTRLTVL.

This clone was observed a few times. In DNA form, the CDR3 reads TGCGCCAGCAGCTTCGGGACAGGCATGGGCACTGAAGCTTTCTTT. This encodes CASSFGTGMGTEAFF. The chain couples TRBV5-1 to TRBJ1-1; 8 nucleotides line up with TRBD1. V was pared by 2 bases and J by 4 bases, with 7 bases of the junction left unmatched. CDR3 length: 15 amino acids. Germline V CDR1 and CDR2: SGHRS, YFSETQ.

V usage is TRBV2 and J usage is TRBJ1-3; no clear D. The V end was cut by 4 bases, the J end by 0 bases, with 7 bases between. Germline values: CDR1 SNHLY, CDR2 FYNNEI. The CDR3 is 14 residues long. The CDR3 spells CASSVGDSGNTIYF. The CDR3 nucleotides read TGTGCCAGCAGTGTCGGAGACTCTGGAAACACCATATATTTT.

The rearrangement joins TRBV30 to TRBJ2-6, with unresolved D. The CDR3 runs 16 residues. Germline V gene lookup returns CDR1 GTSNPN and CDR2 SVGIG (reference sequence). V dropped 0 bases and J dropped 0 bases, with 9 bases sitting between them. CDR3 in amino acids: CAWSVGRSSGANVLTF. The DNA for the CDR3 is TGTGCCTGGAGTGTAGGCAGAAGCTCTGGGGCCAACGTCCTGACTTTC.

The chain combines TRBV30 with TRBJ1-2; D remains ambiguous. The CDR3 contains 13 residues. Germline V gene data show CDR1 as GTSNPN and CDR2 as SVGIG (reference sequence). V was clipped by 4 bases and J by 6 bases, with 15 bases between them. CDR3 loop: CAWTLTREHGYTF. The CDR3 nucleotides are TGTGCCTGGACCCTGACAAGGGAACATGGCTACACCTTC.

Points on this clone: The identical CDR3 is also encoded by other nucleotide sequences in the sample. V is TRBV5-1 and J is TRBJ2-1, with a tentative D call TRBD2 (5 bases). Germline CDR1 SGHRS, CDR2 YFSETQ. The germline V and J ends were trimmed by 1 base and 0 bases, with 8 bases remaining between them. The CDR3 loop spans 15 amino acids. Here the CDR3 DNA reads TGCGCCAGCAGCTTGAATGGAGGCTCCTACAATGAGCAGTTCTTC. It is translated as CASSLNGGSYNEQFF.

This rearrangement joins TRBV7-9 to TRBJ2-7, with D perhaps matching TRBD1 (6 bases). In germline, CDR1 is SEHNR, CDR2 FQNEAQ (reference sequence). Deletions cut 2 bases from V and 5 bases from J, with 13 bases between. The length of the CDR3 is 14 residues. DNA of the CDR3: TGTGCCAGCAGCTTAAACCAGGGGCAGGACGAGCAGTACTTC. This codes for CASSLNQGQDEQYF. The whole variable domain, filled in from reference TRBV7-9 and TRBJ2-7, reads DTGVSQNPRHKITKRGQNVTFRCDPISEHNRLYWYRQTLGQGPEFLTYFQNEAQLEKSRLLSDRFSAERPKGSFSTLEIQRTEQGDSAMYLCASSLNQGQDEQYFGPGTRLTVT.

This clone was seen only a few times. The CDR3 protein is CASSGTGSYGYTF. The CDR3 DNA reads as TGCGCCAGCAGTGGAACAGGGAGCTATGGCTACACCTTC. The rearrangement uses TRBV23-1 and TRBJ1-2, with D maybe TRBD1 (6 bases). TRBV23-1 carries the ORF label, with uncertain function. V was trimmed by 5 bases and J by 4 bases, leaving 11 bases between them. CDR3 size: 13 residues.

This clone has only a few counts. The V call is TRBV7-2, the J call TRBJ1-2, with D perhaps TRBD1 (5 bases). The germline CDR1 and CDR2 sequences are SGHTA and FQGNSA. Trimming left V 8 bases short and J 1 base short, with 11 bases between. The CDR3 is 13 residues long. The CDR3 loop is CASSEGVNYGYTF. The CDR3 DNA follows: TGTGCCAGCTCAGAAGGGGTTAACTATGGCTACACCTTC.

CDR3 sequence (DNA): TGTGCCAGCAGTGACGGGGAATCACCCCTCCACTTT. Residues: CASSDGESPLHF. The chain carries TRBV13 and TRBJ1-6; the D is unclear. This CDR3 is built from 12 residues. The germline V gene encodes CDR1 PRHDT and CDR2 FYEKMQ (reference sequence). Trimming took off 6 bases at V and 10 bases at J, with 10 bases between the two ends.

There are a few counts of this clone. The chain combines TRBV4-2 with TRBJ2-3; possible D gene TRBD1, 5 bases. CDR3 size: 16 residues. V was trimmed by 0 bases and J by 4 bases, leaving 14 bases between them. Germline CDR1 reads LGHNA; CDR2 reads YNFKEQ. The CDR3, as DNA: TGTGCCAGCAGCCAAGATCTGGGCAGGGTGGCAGATACGCAGTATTTT. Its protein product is CASSQDLGRVADTQYF.

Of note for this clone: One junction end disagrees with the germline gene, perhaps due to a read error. The CDR3 loop reads CASSLELGLYYEQYF. In DNA, the CDR3 is TGTGCTAGCAGCTTAGAGCTAGGGCTTTACTACGAGCAGTACTTC. The chain employs TRBV7-7 and TRBJ2-7; D remains ambiguous. Germline CDR1 SSHAT, CDR2 FNYEAQ (reference sequence). The CDR3 spans 15 residues.